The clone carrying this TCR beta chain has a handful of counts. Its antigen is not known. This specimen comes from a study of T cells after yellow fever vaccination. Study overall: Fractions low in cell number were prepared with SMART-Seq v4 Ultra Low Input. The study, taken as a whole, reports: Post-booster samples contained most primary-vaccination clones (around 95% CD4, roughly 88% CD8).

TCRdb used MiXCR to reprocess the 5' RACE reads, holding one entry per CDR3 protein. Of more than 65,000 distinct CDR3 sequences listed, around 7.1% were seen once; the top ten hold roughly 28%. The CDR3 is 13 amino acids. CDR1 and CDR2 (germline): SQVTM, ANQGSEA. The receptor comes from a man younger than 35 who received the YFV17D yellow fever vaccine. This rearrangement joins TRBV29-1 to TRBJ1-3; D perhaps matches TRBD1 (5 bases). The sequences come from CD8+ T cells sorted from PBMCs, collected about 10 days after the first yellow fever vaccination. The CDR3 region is CSGWGMDGNTIYF. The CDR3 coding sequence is TGCTCGGGTTGGGGGATGGATGGAAACACCATATATTTT.